This paragraph covers one T cell receptor (beta chain) sequence. No antigen is known for it. Base quality data are lacking; no much larger clone is found one base away. The High Capacity cDNA Reverse Transcription Kit was used to reverse transcribe all of the isolated RNA, meaning that expressed TCRB transcripts were what got sequenced. Naive, central memory and regulatory T cell samples underwent deep immunoSEQ sequencing, averaging roughly 3.3 million total reads per sample. Sorted cells were lysed in RLT buffer, and RNA was extracted using DNase-treated RNeasy Micro or Mini kits according to cell number. Each cell subset was processed on its own to prevent cross-contamination, while patient and healthy donor samples were processed together. Using the immunoSEQ multiplex PCR, TCRB sequences were amplified from cDNA into 87-bp fragments spanning the CDR3 region. Sequencing of the amplicons was done on the Illumina HiSeq platform. The authors processed their data as follows. Synthetic template baselines were used to correct PCR bias computationally, reads within Hamming distance 2 were collapsed together, and singletons that could not be merged were discarded. By aligning reads against IMGT, V, D and J genes, CDR3 length, and insertions or deletions at six rearrangement sites were assigned. Within each subset, clonotype counts were normalized to sorted cell number, after which true diversity and Gini coefficients were computed with the tcR R package. The overlap coefficient, calculated on TCRB nucleotide sequences, was used to quantify repertoire sharing. Out-of-frame TCRB sequences from naive cells were analyzed as a proxy for the pre-selection repertoire. In TCRdb, the immuneACCESS table is reduced to in-frame sequences with V and J assigned. These tables do not hold every clone; where another copy was compared, an unresolved V gene accounts for under half, and the others remain unexplained. From that table come the V and J calls and clone size; the DNA was used to work out D and trimming. The sample has around 310,000 clones on record, 9.5% to 12% of them singletons. The ten largest clones add up to about 0.015% of the sample.

Each donor gave one peripheral blood draw, approximately 120 mL on average, collected into heparinised tubes. Naive, central memory, regulatory and stem cell-like memory CD4+ T cells were sorted on a BD FACSAria II using a panel including CD45RO, CCR7, CD25, CD127, CD95 and CD27. A purity above 98% was achieved for all sorted populations. Right away, PBMCs were isolated by Lymphoprep density gradient centrifugation and were stained directly, with no culture step. Samples were stained and sorted in pairs, with one healthy donor and one patient per experiment, so that batch effects were minimized. Via the germline V gene, CDR1 is SGDLS and CDR2 YYNGEE. The CDR3, cysteine through phenylalanine, is 15 amino acids long. The retained sequence is limited to the CDR3, 45 bases, with the frame set at the first base. Germline trimming: 2 bases from V, 9 bases from J; junction bases outside gene matches: 5.

This entry is derived from a study of beta chain features in type 1 diabetes (dated by TCRdb to the late 2010s). Looking at the study overall: Mean age, gender distribution, total cell number and subset yield did not differ between patients and healthy donors. A total of approximately 100 million sorted cells were examined across all samples, and the number of cells per subset was strongly correlated with RNA yield. Naive and central memory subsets were obtained from all 30 or so donors, but regulatory and stem cell-like memory subsets were isolated from only 8 patients and 8 healthy donors. In the study, recently diagnosed type 1 diabetes patients and matched healthy donors were compared on the TCRB repertoires of their sorted circulating CD4+ T cell subsets. The study at large found these results: At VDJ recombination sites, type 1 diabetes patients had fewer insertions and more deleted nucleotides, which implies abnormalities in thymic rearrangement. Because cDNA was sequenced instead of genomic DNA, highly expressing activated cells could be over-represented, though the groups showed no difference in activation or CD3 levels. HLA sub-analyses involved small numbers of individuals, so any influence of HLA type on TCRB rearrangement remained unresolved. Type 1 diabetes patients showed a moderate but significant shortening of TCRB CDR3 length in all four CD4+ subsets. The naive, central memory and regulatory TCRB repertoires appeared to resemble one another more closely among patients than among healthy donors. PCR might favor shorter templates, but patient and control samples were amplified and corrected together, so any skew would affect both groups equally.

The sample comprised naive CD4+ T cells from blood. The cell subset or site label on this specimen signifies: true naive CD4+ T cells. The chain is encoded by TRBV9 joined to TRBJ2-1, and TRBD2 aligns with 13 junction nucleotides. The origin of this receptor is a woman aged 25 to 39 in good health. The DNA is as follows: TGTGCCAGCAGCGTCACTAGCGGGAGGGCCACTGAGCAGTTCTTC. The translation is CASSVTSGRATEQFF.